This T cell receptor beta chain was sequenced during a study of tumor-infiltrating lymphocytes in localized non-small cell lung cancer. Study context: The cohort mixed smokers and never-smokers, several histologies, and some post-neoadjuvant-chemotherapy samples. Resected tumor was paired with non-adjacent uninvolved lung from the same patient.

Notes on this clone: Its antigen is unidentified.

Assay used: immunoSEQ multiplex PCR; TCRdb lists only in-frame clones, some missing. The sample carries approximately 5,700 clones, around 82% recorded once. Study conclusions and caveats: Higher tumor T cell infiltration than in uninvolved lung was supported by TCRbeta sequencing. Immunotypes IM1 and IM2 had similar TCR-derived T-cell fractions.

This CDR3 is 14 amino acids long. The germline CDR1 and CDR2 sequences are GTSNPN and SVGIG (reference sequence). J was trimmed by 5 bases and V by 5 bases; bases with no gene match: 8. V and J are TRBV30 and TRBJ2-5; 10 nucleotides line up with TRBD1. The sample comprised lung tumor tissue. The receptor's source is a human donor with non-small cell lung cancer. This chain's CDR3 is CAWGGQGSLETQYF. Here the CDR3 DNA reads TGTGCCTGGGGGGGACAGGGGAGTTTGGAGACCCAGTACTTC.